This section outlines one T cell receptor beta chain sequence together with its context. The sample originates from a study of blood T cell repertoires in COVID-19. Background on the study: Specimens from acute and convalescent COVID-19 originated in the United States, Italy and Spain. PBMCs, B-cell-depleted T cells, or T cells were the source of the cDNA or gDNA that made up the material.

Profiled with immunoSEQ multiplex PCR; TCRdb holds only in-frame clones, not every one. The repertoire includes fewer than 250,000 clones, about 88% of them detected once, and 5% to 7.5% sits in the top ten. The CDR3 length is 17 residues. V gave up 4 bases and J gave up 4 bases; unmatched junction bases: 14. Germline values: CDR1 SGHRS, CDR2 YFSETQ. Sequencing was carried out using peripheral blood. The clonotype comes from a woman aged 40 to 50 who had recovered from COVID-19. The chain has TRBV5-1 and TRBJ2-3, with 8 bases identical to TRBD1. CDR3 region: CASSDSRGQYLADTQYF. CDR3 in DNA: TGCGCCAGCAGCGACTCCAGGGGGCAGTATCTAGCAGATACGCAGTATTTT.